Listed below are T cell receptor beta chains from one sample, sequenced in a study of T cell repertoires in cytomegalovirus infection. TCRdb reanalysed the reads using MiXCR and keeps one entry per CDR3 protein. The data show fewer than 550,000 distinct CDR3 sequences, with more than 15% seen just once and more than 20% held by the top ten. The source material was CD8+ T cells from PBMCs. Receptors were obtained from a human donor in good health (CMV status not recorded). Some clones in this sample may be carry-over from other donors' samples. The CDR3 runs from the conserved cysteine through the conserved F or W. D genes are given only for firm matches. Clone sizes are given selectively: once, few, many, or a class where the clone is expanded.

J	size	D	V	CDR3	DNA
TRBJ2-7	NA	NA	TRBV12-3/TRBV12-4	CASSREGPYEQYF	TGTGCCAGCAGCCGAGAGGGGCCATACGAGCAGTACTTC
TRBJ1-5	few	NA	TRBV4-1	CASSQDPGADQPQHF	TGTGCCAGCAGCCAAGATCCGGGAGCGGATCAGCCCCAGCATTTT
TRBJ2-1	many	NA	TRBV6-2/TRBV6-3	CASTTRSGAAEQFF	TGTGCCAGCACCACCCGGTCGGGGGCGGCTGAGCAGTTCTTC
TRBJ1-4	many	TRBD1	TRBV20-1	CSARDWDRGNEKLFF	TGCAGTGCTAGAGATTGGGACAGAGGGAATGAAAAACTGTTTTTT
TRBJ2-5	NA	NA	TRBV24-1	CATSDWAGETQYF	TGTGCCACCAGTGATTGGGCCGGAGAGACCCAGTACTTC
TRBJ2-5	many	NA	TRBV7-9	CASSLLATSNQETQYF	TGTGCCAGCAGCTTACTAGCGACCAGTAATCAAGAGACCCAGTACTTC
TRBJ2-3	few	NA	TRBV4-2	CASSQGSTQYF	TGTGCCAGCAGCCAAGGTAGTACGCAGTATTTT
TRBJ2-1	NA	NA	TRBV12-5	CASGLVGLDNEQLF	TGTGCTAGTGGTTTGGTAGGGCTGGACAATGAGCAGCTCTTC
TRBJ2-1	NA	TRBD2	TRBV20-1	CSAILAGGSYNEQFF	TGCAGTGCTATTTTAGCGGGGGGCTCCTACAATGAGCAGTTCTTC
TRBJ2-7	few	NA	TRBV9	CASSGGDNSYEQYF	TGTGCCAGCAGCGGGGGGGACAACTCCTACGAGCAGTACTTC
TRBJ2-5	many	NA	TRBV28	CASSFDNGGEETQYF	TGTGCCAGCAGTTTTGATAACGGGGGAGAAGAGACCCAGTACTTC
TRBJ2-1	NA	TRBD1	TRBV5-8	CASSLAGTVEQFF	TGTGCCAGCAGCTTGGCCGGGACAGTTGAGCAGTTCTTC
TRBJ1-4	many	NA	TRBV7-2	CASSPNAGLREKLFF	TGTGCCAGCAGCCCAAATGCGGGTTTGCGGGAAAAACTGTTTTTT
TRBJ1-1	NA	NA	TRBV6-2/TRBV6-3	CASSLGGASTEAFF	TGTGCCAGCAGTCTCGGGGGGGCGAGCACTGAAGCTTTCTTT
TRBJ2-5	once	TRBD2	TRBV7-9	CASSCGGGGKTPYF	TGTGCCAGCAGCTGCGGGGGAGGCGGGAAGACCCCGTACTTC
TRBJ2-5	few	NA	TRBV28	CASSGGRVEGLRETQYF	TGTGCCAGCAGTGGGGGTCGAGTAGAGGGACTGCGGGAGACCCAGTACTTC
TRBJ2-1	many	NA	TRBV12-3/TRBV12-4	CASSLAYGDTSTPPSYNEQFF	TGTGCCAGCAGTTTAGCTTATGGGGACACCTCTACCCCCCCCTCCTACAATGAGCAGTTCTTC
TRBJ1-1	few	NA	TRBV3-1	CASSQIRTGNTEAFF	TGTGCCAGCAGCCAGATACGTACGGGGAACACTGAAGCTTTCTTT
TRBJ1-2	NA	NA	TRBV2	CASSDSELIYGYTF	TGTGCCAGCAGTGACAGTGAACTTATCTATGGCTACACCTTC
TRBJ2-7	many	NA	TRBV6-1	CASSGGPVYEQYF	TGTGCCAGCAGTGGGGGGCCTGTCTACGAGCAGTACTTC
TRBJ2-5	few	NA	TRBV20-1	CSARDGGQETQYF	TGCAGTGCTAGAGATGGAGGGCAAGAGACCCAGTACTTC
TRBJ2-6	NA	NA	TRBV4-1	CASSQSNTDSPRVGANVLTF	TGCGCCAGCAGCCAATCCAACACGGACTCGCCGAGGGTGGGGGCCAACGTCCTGACTTTC
TRBJ2-2	many	NA	TRBV20-1	CSAREEGSNTGELFF	TGCAGTGCTAGAGAAGAGGGTTCGAACACCGGGGAGCTGTTTTTT
TRBJ1-1	many	TRBD1	TRBV7-8	CASSPPRGGPNTEAFF	TGTGCCAGCAGCCCCCCCAGGGGGGGCCCGAACACTGAAGCTTTCTTT
TRBJ1-2	NA	NA	TRBV4-1	CASSRGQKGYTF	TGCGCCAGCAGCCGAGGACAGAAAGGCTACACCTTC
TRBJ2-3	NA	TRBD2	TRBV27	CASSLLAGVSDTQYF	TGTGCCAGCAGCTTACTAGCGGGAGTATCCGATACGCAGTATTTT
TRBJ2-7	many	NA	TRBV7-9	CASSFRVEQYF	TGTGCCAGCAGCTTCCGGGTGGAGCAGTACTTC
TRBJ1-5	NA	NA	TRBV20-1	CSARDVSGDQPQHF	TGCAGTGCTAGAGACGTCTCAGGGGATCAGCCCCAGCATTTT